The clone carrying this TCR beta chain was seen a few times. The target antigen is unknown. The data were taken from a study of CD4+ T cells in melanoma. Study-wide results and caveats: Neoantigen-specific CD4+ T cells in melanoma reportedly had diverse differentiation states. A reported correlation linked neoantigen-specific CD4+ T cells to CD8+, macrophage and B cell function.

Trimming shortened V by 3 bases and J by 7 bases, and 16 bases separated the two germline ends. Germline CDR1 SGHNT, CDR2 YYREEE (reference sequence). CDR3 length: 14 amino acids. TCRdb's table, derived via immunoSEQ multiplex PCR, lists solely in-frame clones and lacks some. The sample yields 150 to 200 clones, 55% to 70% seen once. This TCR derives from a human donor with melanoma. Sequencing was performed on cells sorted by PD-1 expression. This chain uses TRBV5-4 with TRBJ1-1; a weak D match, TRBD1 (5 bases). In nucleotides, the CDR3 is TGTGCCAGCAGCTGGAAAATGAGGGACGGTGAAGCTTTCTTT. This translates into CASSWKMRDGEAFF. The full variable domain, in which reference TRBV5-4 and TRBJ1-1 provide the parts outside the CDR3, is ETGVTQSPTHLIKTRGQQVTLRCSSQSGHNTVSWYQQALGQGPQFIFQYYREEENGRGNFPPRFSGLQFPNYSSELNVNALELDDSALYLCASSWKMRDGEAFFGQGTRLTVV.